This passage covers 24 T cell receptor beta chains from one sample sequenced in a study of T cells in Graves' hyperthyroidism and ophthalmopathy (dated by TCRdb to between 2017 and 2020). The method was multiplex PCR. Sequencing instrument: Illumina HiSeq 2000. The TCR beta CDR3 regions were amplified from RNA transcripts. For the first round of RT-PCR on the TCR CDR3, the HTBI primer set was used together with the Qiagen OneStep RT-PCR kit. In TCRdb, the public reads were trimmed at Q25 with fastp and aligned with MiXCR, with productive beta chains retained. When rows share a CDR3 protein, they turn into one entry using the most common DNA and genes. Present in this sample are hundreds of thousands of distinct CDR3 sequences, roughly 14% of which were seen just once. 4% to 5.5% of the sample goes to the ten largest clones. The sample comprised blood. These receptors came from a woman aged 40 to 55 with Graves' ophthalmopathy.

This chain joins TRBV12-3 or TRBV12-4 and TRBJ2-7; no firm D call. CDR3 length: 14 amino acids. V was cut by 6 bases and J by 1 base, with 13 bases left in between. This chain's CDR3 is CASRRGLNSYEQYF. For the CDR3, the DNA is TGTGCCAGCAGAAGAGGCCTCAATTCCTACGAGCAGTACTTC.

This clonotype occurred a few times. The rearrangement uses TRBV28 and TRBJ1-2, with a tentative D call TRBD1 (5 bases). The CDR3 has 16 residues. Germline CDR1 is MDHEN and CDR2 is SYDVKM. Between the trimmed V and J ends, which lost 5 bases and 4 bases, there was a span of 20 bases. The CDR3 nucleotides are TGTGCCAGCAGTCCAGAGTCGGGGGTCGTCTTCTATGGCTACACCTTC. This codes for CASSPESGVVFYGYTF.

This clonotype was observed at least ten times. V usage is TRBV28 and J usage is TRBJ2-6; D gene uncertain. V lost 6 bases to trimming and J lost 0 bases, with 6 bases between them. The germline V gene encodes CDR1 MDHEN and CDR2 SYDVKM. The length of the CDR3 is 14 residues. The CDR3 loop is CASRKPSGANVLTF. CDR3 in DNA: TGTGCCAGCAGAAAGCCCTCTGGGGCCAACGTCCTGACTTTC.

In this sample, this clonotype turned up many times. The chain couples TRBV19 to TRBJ2-7; D uncertain. Germline-derived CDR1 and CDR2 are LNHDA and SQIVND (reference sequence). The CDR3 runs 15 residues. Trimming took 3 bases from V and 0 from J, leaving 12 bases between them. The DNA for the CDR3 is TGTGCCAGTAGTATTGCGGCTTACAGCTCCTACGAGCAGTACTTC. This gives the protein CASSIAAYSSYEQYF.

This clonotype has a count of ten or more. The CDR3 protein is CASKTQQETQYF. CDR3 coding DNA: TGTGCCAGCAAGACGCAACAAGAGACCCAGTACTTC. The chain uses TRBV6-2 or TRBV6-3 and TRBJ2-5, with unresolved D. Trimming shortened V by 7 bases and J by 2 bases, and 8 bases separated the two germline ends. Per the germline V gene, CDR1 is MNHEY and CDR2 is SVGEGT. The CDR3 spans 12 residues.

This clonotype was observed a few times. The rearrangement links TRBV11-2 to TRBJ1-3, with a weak D call TRBD1 (5 bases). The CDR3 contains 18 residues. From germline, CDR1 is SGHAT and CDR2 FQNNGV. Trimming left V 0 bases short and J 4 bases short, with 19 bases between. The CDR3 sequence is CASSLDLGAFRVGNTIYF. DNA for the CDR3: TGTGCCAGCAGCTTAGATCTCGGGGCCTTCCGGGTCGGAAACACCATATATTTT. Combining the CDR3 with reference TRBV11-2 and TRBJ1-3 gives the whole variable domain EAGVAQSPRYKIIEKRQSVAFWCNPISGHATLYWYQQILGQGPKLLIQFQNNGVVDDSQLPKDRFSAERLKGVDSTLKIQPAKLEDSAVYLCASSLDLGAFRVGNTIYFGEGSWLTVV.

With respect to this clonotype: This may arise from a read error, as a much more abundant clone is one base away. V gene TRBV12-3 or TRBV12-4 combines with J gene TRBJ2-2, with 7 bases identical to TRBD1. CDR3 length: 13 amino acids. After removal of 6 bases from V and 7 bases from J, the junction contained 5 bases not matched to a gene. CDR3 nucleotides: TGTGCCAGCAGCTCGACAGGGAACGGGGAGCTGTTTTTT. The encoded protein is CASSSTGNGELFF.

In this sample, this clonotype turned up a few times. This chain connects TRBV9 to TRBJ2-2; no reliable D call. The V gene lost 2 bases and the J gene lost 4 bases, with 6 bases spanning the gap. This CDR3 comprises 13 residues. CDR1 SGDLS and CDR2 YYNGEE come from the germline V gene. The CDR3 loop reads CASSVSVTGELFF. CDR3 sequence (DNA): TGTGCCAGCAGCGTTTCGGTCACCGGGGAGCTGTTTTTT.

This clonotype was detected many times. The chain carries TRBV20-1 and TRBJ2-7; D remains ambiguous. Germline values: CDR1 DFQATT, CDR2 SNEGSKA (reference sequence). V was pared by 0 bases and J by 3 bases, with 6 bases between. The CDR3 consists of 12 residues. The CDR3 DNA follows: TGCAGTGCTAGAGACTGGGACTACGAGCAGTACTTC. Its protein product is CSARDWDYEQYF.

CDR3: CASSASGGSETQYF. The CDR3 nucleotides are TGTGCCAGCAGCGCCTCGGGGGGCTCAGAGACCCAGTACTTC. This rearrangement joins TRBV7-9 to TRBJ2-5; perhaps TRBD2 as D (7 bases). CDR3 size: 14 residues. Germline CDR1 reads SEHNR; CDR2 reads FQNEAQ (reference sequence). The V end lost 5 bases, the J end lost 4 bases, and 14 bases lay between the germline ends.

Ten or more counts support this clonotype. The rearrangement uses TRBV2 and TRBJ1-4; D unclear. Looked up from germline, CDR1 is SNHLY and CDR2 is FYNNEI. V dropped 6 bases and J dropped 5 bases, with 10 bases sitting between them. This CDR3 region has 13 residues. CDR3 coding DNA: TGTGCCAGCAGACGGACTCGAAATGAAAAACTGTTTTTT. Protein: CASRRTRNEKLFF.

This clonotype appeared many times. V is TRBV6-5 and J is TRBJ2-7, with a possible D match to TRBD1 (6 bases). This CDR3 is 14 amino acids long. Trimming cost V 3 bases and J 7 bases, with 16 bases left between them. The germline CDR1 and CDR2 sequences are MNHEY and SVGAGI. The CDR3 region has the DNA TGTGCCAGCAGTTATCTCCGGGACAAAGATGAGCAGTACTTC. It encodes CASSYLRDKDEQYF.

The chain has TRBV7-9 and TRBJ2-7; D might be TRBD1 or TRBD2, each matching 7 bases. The CDR3 has 14 residues. CDR1 SEHNR and CDR2 FQNEAQ come from the germline V gene (reference sequence). V was pared by 5 bases and J by 6 bases, with 17 bases between. CDR3 DNA: TGTGCCAGCAGCCCAGGGGGGAGGGCGAGCGAGCAGTACTTC. This translates into CASSPGGRASEQYF.

This clonotype showed up many times. One junction end does not reproduce the germline sequence, and a read error may be involved. J is TRBJ1-5 and V is TRBV20-1, with a weak D call TRBD1 (5 bases). The CDR3 length is 15 residues. The germline CDR1 and CDR2 sequences are DFQATT and SNEGSKA (reference sequence). Written as DNA, the CDR3 is TGCAGTGCTAGTATTTCCAGGGCTGGGGGTCAGCTCCAGCATTTT. Its translation: CSASISRAGGQLQHF.

The gene calls are TRBV6-2 or TRBV6-3 and TRBJ1-5; the D is unclear. The ends were cut back, 3 bases at V and 0 bases at J, with 12 bases in the middle. Germline V CDR1 and CDR2: MNHEY, SVGEGT. The CDR3 runs to 16 residues. Here the CDR3 DNA reads TGTGCCAGCAGTTATCTCCGGGCTTATAGCAATCAGCCCCAGCATTTT. This translates into CASSYLRAYSNQPQHF.

The chain joins TRBV28 to TRBJ2-1; TRBD1 is a possible D gene (5 bases). Trimming removed 3 bases from V and 9 bases from J, with 9 bases in between. The CDR3 runs 12 residues. CDR1 is MDHEN, CDR2 SYDVKM, per germline. CDR3 bases: TGTGCCAGCAGTTTTAGTGGGGCTGAGCAGTTCTTC. Protein: CASSFSGAEQFF.

This clonotype has a handful of counts. This chain joins TRBV20-1 and TRBJ1-2, with 8 nucleotides matching TRBD1. The CDR3 extends over 16 amino acids. Trimming took 5 bases from V and 0 from J; bases not matched to a gene: 11. CDR1 and CDR2 (germline): DFQATT, SNEGSKA (reference sequence). CDR3 in DNA: TGCAGTGCTTTCGACAGGGGTATGGAGGCTAACTATGGCTACACCTTC. This gives the protein CSAFDRGMEANYGYTF.

This clonotype was found many times. The chain joins TRBV7-2 to TRBJ2-2; 14 bases map to TRBD2. The CDR3 sequence is 19 residues long. The V segment lost 5 bases and the J segment 0 bases; nucleotides outside the gene matches: 8. Germline CDR1 reads SGHTA; CDR2 reads FQGNSA. The CDR3 protein is CASSTRTSGRQANTGELFF. CDR3 DNA: TGTGCCAGCAGCACTCGGACTAGCGGGAGGCAAGCGAACACCGGGGAGCTGTTTTTT.

This clonotype was observed at least ten times. This chain links TRBV5-1 with TRBJ2-7; 9 bases align to TRBD1. After removal of 2 bases from V and 3 bases from J, the junction contained 3 bases not matched to a gene. The CDR3 covers 14 residues. From germline, CDR1 is SGHRS and CDR2 YFSETQ. The CDR3 is CASSFETGGYEQYF. For the CDR3, the DNA is TGCGCCAGCAGCTTTGAGACAGGGGGCTACGAGCAGTACTTC.

This clonotype was counted many times. V usage is TRBV28 and J usage is TRBJ2-7, with TRBD1 identical over 10 bases. Germline values: CDR1 MDHEN, CDR2 SYDVKM. V lost 6 bases, J lost 2 bases, and 7 bases stayed unmatched. This CDR3 is 15 amino acids long. CDR3: CASSYVGQGAYEQYF. The CDR3 DNA sequence: TGTGCCAGCAGCTACGTAGGACAGGGGGCCTACGAGCAGTACTTC.

The chain recombines TRBV7-6 with TRBJ2-7; TRBD2 matches 8 bases. This CDR3 has 15 residues. V lost 4 bases and J lost 5; bases outside the gene matches: 10. CDR1 is SGHVS, CDR2 FNYEAQ, per germline. CDR3 nucleotide sequence: TGTGCCAGCAGCTACTCCCAAGCGGGAGCTCACGAGCAGTACTTC. This gives the protein CASSYSQAGAHEQYF.

As for this clonotype: One junction end does not reproduce the germline sequence, and a read error may be involved. The rearrangement joins TRBV12-3 or TRBV12-4 to TRBJ1-5; the D is unclear. The CDR3 loop spans 17 amino acids. In nucleotides, the CDR3 is TGTGCCTGCAGTCCCCGCATGGTAGGTCTGAGCAATCAGCCCCAGCATTTT. Amino acid sequence: CACSPRMVGLSNQPQHF.

This clonotype has a count of ten or more. This chain connects TRBV30 to TRBJ2-5; D remains ambiguous. This CDR3 is built from 11 residues. The germline gives CDR1 GTSNPN, CDR2 SVGIG (reference sequence). Trimming took off 0 bases at V and 4 bases at J, with 3 bases between the two ends. This CDR3 reads CAWSVGETQYF. In DNA form, the CDR3 reads TGTGCCTGGAGTGTGGGAGAGACCCAGTACTTC.

This clonotype was counted only a few times. V and J are TRBV27 and TRBJ2-7, with TRBD1 identical over 12 bases. The CDR3 runs to 16 residues. V dropped 8 bases and J dropped 2; count of bases not matched to a gene: 10. The germline V gene has CDR1 MNHEY and CDR2 SMNVEV (reference sequence). The CDR3 coding sequence is TGTGCCAGCCCGGGACAGGGGGCGCGGAAGGCCTACGAGCAGTACTTC. This sequence encodes CASPGQGARKAYEQYF.